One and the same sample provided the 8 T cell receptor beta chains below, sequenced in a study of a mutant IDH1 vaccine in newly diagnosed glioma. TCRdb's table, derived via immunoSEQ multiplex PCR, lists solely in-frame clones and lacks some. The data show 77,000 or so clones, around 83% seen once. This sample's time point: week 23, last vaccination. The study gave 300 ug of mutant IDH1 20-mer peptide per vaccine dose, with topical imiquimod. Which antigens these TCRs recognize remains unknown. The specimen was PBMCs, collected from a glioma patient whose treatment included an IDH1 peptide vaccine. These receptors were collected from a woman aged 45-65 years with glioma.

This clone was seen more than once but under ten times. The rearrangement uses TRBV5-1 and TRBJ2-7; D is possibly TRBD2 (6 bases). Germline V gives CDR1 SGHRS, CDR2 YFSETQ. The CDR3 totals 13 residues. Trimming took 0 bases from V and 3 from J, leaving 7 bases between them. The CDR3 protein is CASSLAGVYEQYF. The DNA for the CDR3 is TGCGCCAGCAGCTTGGCGGGGGTCTACGAGCAGTACTTC. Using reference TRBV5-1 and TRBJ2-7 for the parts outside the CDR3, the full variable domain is KAGVTQTPRYLIKTRGQQVTLSCSPISGHRSVSWYQQTPGQGLQFLFEYFSETQRNKGNFPGRFSGRQFSNSRSEMNVSTLELGDSALYLCASSLAGVYEQYFGPGTRLTVT.

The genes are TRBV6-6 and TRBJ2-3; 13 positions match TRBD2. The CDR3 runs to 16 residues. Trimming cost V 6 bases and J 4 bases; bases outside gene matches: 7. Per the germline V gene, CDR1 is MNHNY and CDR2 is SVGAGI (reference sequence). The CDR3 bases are TGTGCCAGCAGACCCGGGACTAGCGGGAAATCAGATACGCAGTATTTT. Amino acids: CASRPGTSGKSDTQYF.

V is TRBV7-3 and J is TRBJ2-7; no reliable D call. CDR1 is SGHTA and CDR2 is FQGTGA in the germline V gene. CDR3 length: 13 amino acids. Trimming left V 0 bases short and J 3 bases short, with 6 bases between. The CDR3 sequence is CASSLTDGYEQYF. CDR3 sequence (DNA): TGTGCCAGCAGCTTAACGGACGGCTACGAGCAGTACTTC.

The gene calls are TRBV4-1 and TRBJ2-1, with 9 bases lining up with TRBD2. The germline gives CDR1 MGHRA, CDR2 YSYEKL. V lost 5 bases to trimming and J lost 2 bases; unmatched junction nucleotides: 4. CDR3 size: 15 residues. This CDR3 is CASSIAGVAYNEQFF. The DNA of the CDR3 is TGCGCCAGCAGCATAGCGGGAGTGGCCTACAATGAGCAGTTCTTC.

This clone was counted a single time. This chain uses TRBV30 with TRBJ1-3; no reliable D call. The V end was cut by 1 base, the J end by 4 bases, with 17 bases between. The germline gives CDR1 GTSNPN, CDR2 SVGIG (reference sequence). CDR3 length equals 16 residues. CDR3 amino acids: CAWSDHGEGMGNTIYF. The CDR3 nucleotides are TGTGCCTGGAGTGACCATGGCGAGGGCATGGGAAACACCATATATTTT.

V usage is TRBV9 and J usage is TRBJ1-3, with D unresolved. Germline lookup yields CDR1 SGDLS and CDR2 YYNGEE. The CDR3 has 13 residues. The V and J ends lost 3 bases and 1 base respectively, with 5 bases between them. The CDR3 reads CASSGTSGNTIYF. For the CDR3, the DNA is TGTGCCAGCAGCGGAACATCTGGAAACACCATATATTTT. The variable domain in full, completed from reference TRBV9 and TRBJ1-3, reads DSGVTQTPKHLITATGQRVTLRCSPRSGDLSVYWYQQSLDQGLQFLIQYYNGEERAKGNILERFSAQQFPDLHSELNLSSLELGDSALYFCASSGTSGNTIYFGEGSWLTVV.

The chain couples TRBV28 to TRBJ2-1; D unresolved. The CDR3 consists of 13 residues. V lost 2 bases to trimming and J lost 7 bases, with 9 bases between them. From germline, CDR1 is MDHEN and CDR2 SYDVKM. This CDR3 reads CASSLARRNEQFF. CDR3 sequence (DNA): TGTGCCAGCAGTTTAGCCAGGCGGAATGAGCAGTTCTTC.

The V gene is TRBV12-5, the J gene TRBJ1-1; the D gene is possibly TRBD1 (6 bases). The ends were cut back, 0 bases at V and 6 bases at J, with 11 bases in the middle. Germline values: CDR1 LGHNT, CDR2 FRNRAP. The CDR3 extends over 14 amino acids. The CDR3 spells CASGLVGTTPEAFF. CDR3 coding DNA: TGTGCTAGTGGTTTGGTGGGGACAACCCCTGAAGCTTTCTTT.